This T cell receptor beta chain was documented in a study of shared clonotypes between healthy human individuals. Concerning this clone: The antigen is not known.

Using immunoSEQ multiplex PCR, the repertoire was profiled, and TCRdb retains in-frame clones only, with some absent. The top ten hold approximately 0.5% of the sample, which has some 1,100,000 clones, 75% to 80% seen once. General study findings and limits: A small donor pool kept down the genetic and exposure-history diversity that was represented.

In germline, CDR1 is KGHSH, CDR2 LQKENI. The CDR3 is 14 residues long. V was pared by 2 bases and J by 7 bases, with 11 bases between. The chain employs TRBV18 and TRBJ1-4; D is possibly TRBD1 (5 bases). Sequencing used memory CD4+ T cells from PBMCs. Subset: CD45RA-negative fraction. The origin of this receptor is a young man in good health. Some clones in this sample may be carry-over from other donors' samples. The CDR3 protein is CASSPWGGAEKLFF. CDR3 DNA sequence: TGTGCCAGCTCACCATGGGGAGGGGCTGAAAAACTGTTTTTT.